Following are 16 T cell receptor beta chains from one sample sequenced in a study of patients and donors after allogeneic stem cell transplantation. TCRdb called the RT-PCR reads again in MiXCR, with one record for every CDR3 protein. This sample has about a million distinct CDR3 sequences, with over 15% found just once. Material: blood, either unsorted or a sorted T cell fraction (not recorded which). The receptors shown here come from a human donor who was either an allogeneic HSCT recipient or a stem cell or donor lymphocyte infusion donor (not recorded which). It is not recorded whose cells these are; they may come from a transplant donor.

This sequence joins TRBV15 and TRBJ2-1; TRBD1 matches at 7 bases. V shed 5 bases, J shed 10 bases, and the junction held 8 bases outside the gene matches. CDR1 and CDR2 from the germline V gene are LNHNV and YYDKDF (reference sequence). The CDR3 runs to 13 residues. CDR3 protein: CATSGGQKQEQFF. The CDR3 coding sequence is TGTGCCACCAGCGGGGGACAGAAACAAGAGCAGTTCTTC.

This CDR3 is CASSLSRRENTGELFF. The CDR3 DNA reads TGCGCCAGCAGCTTGTCCCGCAGGGAGAACACCGGGGAGCTGTTTTTT. V is TRBV5-1 and J is TRBJ2-2, with D possibly TRBD1 on 5 matching bases. Germline CDR1 and CDR2: SGHRS and YFSETQ. CDR3 length: 16 amino acids. V lost 1 base and J 1 base, leaving 11 bases between the germline ends.

The CDR3 region has the DNA TGTGCCAGCAGTTCCCTCACCGGGACAGGGATATACGAGCAGTACTTC. Translating gives CASSSLTGTGIYEQYF. The chain employs TRBV12-3 or TRBV12-4 and TRBJ2-7; 9 nucleotides agree with TRBD1. V lost 4 bases to trimming and J lost 4 bases; unmatched junction nucleotides: 11. This CDR3 comprises 16 residues.

The chain links TRBV6-2 or TRBV6-3 to TRBJ2-3; D is ambiguous. There are 13 residues in the CDR3. Between the trimmed V and J ends, which lost 8 bases and 3 bases, there was a span of 12 bases. The V gene's germline CDR1 is MNHEY and CDR2 SVGEGT. The CDR3 DNA reads as TGTGCCAGCCGGACCCGGCCGACAGATACGCAGTATTTT. This encodes CASRTRPTDTQYF.

V is TRBV7-2 and J is TRBJ2-1, with TRBD1 identical over 7 bases. CDR3 length: 14 residues. The germline V gene encodes CDR1 SGHTA and CDR2 FQGNSA. The trim removed 5 bases at V and 6 bases at J, leaving 7 bases unmatched. CDR3 in amino acids: CASSRSGQLNEQFF. CDR3 sequence (DNA): TGTGCCAGCAGCCGCTCGGGACAGCTCAATGAGCAGTTCTTC.

This clonotype was counted many times. J is TRBJ1-2 and V is TRBV12-3 or TRBV12-4; perhaps TRBD1 as D (5 bases). Trimming pared 7 bases from V and 4 bases from J, leaving 13 bases between. This CDR3 spans 13 amino acids. CDR3 loop: CASNLPGAYGYTF. In nucleotides, the CDR3 is TGTGCCAGCAACCTTCCCGGGGCCTATGGCTACACCTTC.

The J gene is TRBJ2-1, the V gene TRBV4-2; 7 positions agree with TRBD1. There are 16 residues in the CDR3. The trim removed 4 bases at V and 5 bases at J, leaving 11 bases unmatched. In germline, CDR1 is LGHNA, CDR2 YNFKEQ. For the CDR3, the DNA is TGTGCCAGCAGCCTGTCCAGGACAGGACGGGACAATGAGCAGTTCTTC. Its translation: CASSLSRTGRDNEQFF.

This clonotype turned up a few times. V is TRBV12-3 or TRBV12-4 and J is TRBJ2-5; TRBD1 matches at 7 bases. With 3 bases clipped from V and 4 bases from J, the junction kept 5 bases outside the gene matches. The CDR3 covers 14 residues. CDR3 sequence (DNA): TGTGCCAGCAGTTTCACAGGGGAGAGAGAGACCCAGTACTTC. It is translated as CASSFTGERETQYF.

In its sample, this clonotype was seen a few times. This sequence joins TRBV4-3 and TRBJ2-1; possible D gene TRBD1, 6 bases. In germline, CDR1 is LGHNA, CDR2 YSLEER. This CDR3 contains 15 residues. Trimming removed 1 base at V and 4 bases at J, with 11 bases between. The CDR3 nucleotides are TGCGCCAGCAGCCAAGGCAGGACAGCTTACAATGAGCAGTTCTTC. It translates to CASSQGRTAYNEQFF.

The sample holds a few counts of this clonotype. The genes are TRBV21-1 and TRBJ2-3; the tabulated D call, TRBD1, remains unverified against the DNA. TRBV21-1 is tagged as a pseudogene. The CDR3 has 15 amino acids. The CDR3 loop reads CASSVRQVNTDTQYF. The CDR3 DNA sequence: TGTGCCAGCAGCGTTCGACAGGTTAACACAGATACGCAGTATTTT.

This chain links TRBV12-3 or TRBV12-4 with TRBJ2-2; D gene uncertain. The CDR3 sequence is 11 residues long. V was cut by 7 bases and J by 8 bases, with 8 bases left in between. CDR3 loop: CASTSGGELFF. Written as DNA, the CDR3 is TGTGCCAGCACCTCCGGGGGGGAGCTGTTTTTT.

This clonotype has ten or more counts. This chain links TRBV5-1 with TRBJ2-5; possibly TRBD2 for D (5 bases). The CDR3 is made up of 13 amino acids. The germline V and J ends were trimmed by 4 bases and 2 bases, with 9 bases remaining between them. Looked up from germline, CDR1 is SGHRS and CDR2 is YFSETQ. CDR3 nucleotides: TGCGCCAGCAGCGGGGAGTCGCAAGAGACCCAGTACTTC. Its protein is CASSGESQETQYF.

The chain recombines TRBV6-6 with TRBJ1-6, with D unresolved. Looked up from germline, CDR1 is MNHNY and CDR2 is SVGAGI (reference sequence). The CDR3 loop spans 12 amino acids. Trimming stripped 11 bases from V and 7 bases from J, with 12 bases between. The CDR3 spells CAVTRPNSPLHF. The CDR3 nucleotides are TGTGCCGTCACACGACCAAATTCACCCCTCCACTTT.

The V call is TRBV7-2, the J call TRBJ2-4; D is undetermined. The CDR3 extends over 15 amino acids. Trimming removed 4 bases from V and 0 bases from J, with 10 bases in between. Per the germline V gene, CDR1 is SGHTA and CDR2 is FQGNSA. The CDR3 reads CASSSIDLAKNIQYF. The CDR3 coding sequence is TGTGCCAGCAGCTCGATCGACCTAGCCAAAAACATTCAGTACTTC.

V gene TRBV20-1 combines with J gene TRBJ2-7; 9 bases are a match to TRBD2. The CDR3 spans 14 residues. Looked up from germline, CDR1 is DFQATT and CDR2 is SNEGSKA (reference sequence). V lost 1 base to trimming and J lost 4 bases; unmatched junction nucleotides: 5. The CDR3 region has the DNA TGCAGTGCTAGAGGGGCGGGAGGGCGTTACGAGCAGTACTTC. This translates into CSARGAGGRYEQYF.

This clonotype showed up just a few times. The chain couples TRBV25-1 to TRBJ1-5; tentatively, D is TRBD1 (5 bases). V shed 1 base and J shed 7 bases, with 20 bases lying between them. The V gene's germline CDR1 is MGHDK and CDR2 SYGVNS. The CDR3 length is 17 residues. The CDR3 coding sequence is TGTGCCAGCAGTGAATTAAGTGGGGCAGGGTGGGACCAGCCCCAGCATTTT. This encodes CASSELSGAGWDQPQHF.